These 25 T cell receptor beta chains originate from one sample sequenced in a study of beta chain features in type 1 diabetes. Study-wide points: Shortening that was moderate but significant affected the TCRB CDR3s of Type 1 diabetes patients in all four CD4+ subsets.

For these TCRs, the target antigens are not known. Expressed TCRB transcripts got sequenced, as all isolated RNA was reverse transcribed. Generated by immunoSEQ multiplex PCR, the TCRdb table keeps only in-frame clones and is missing some. In the table there are 330,000 or so clones, approximately 12% of which are singletons. Material: naive CD4+ T cells from blood. The source of these receptors is a woman aged 18-30 years with type 1 diabetes.

A few counts support this clone. The chain recombines TRBV7-9 with TRBJ2-2; TRBD2 agrees at 7 bases. This CDR3 has 15 residues. CDR1 is SEHNR and CDR2 is FQNEAQ in the germline V gene (reference sequence). V lost 5 bases, J lost 1 base, and 4 bases stayed unmatched. The chain's CDR3 is CASSPGRLNTGELFF. The DNA for the CDR3 is TGTGCCAGCAGCCCCGGGAGGCTGAACACCGGGGAGCTGTTTTTT.

V is TRBV5-1 and J is TRBJ2-1, with D maybe TRBD2 (6 bases). This CDR3 region has 13 residues. The germline CDR1 and CDR2 sequences are SGHRS and YFSETQ. V gave up 4 bases and J gave up 6 bases, with 11 bases separating them. The chain's CDR3 is CASSPETSNEQFF. For the CDR3, the DNA is TGCGCCAGCAGCCCAGAGACTAGCAATGAGCAGTTCTTC.

This chain links TRBV18 with TRBJ1-5; TRBD1 is a possible D gene (6 bases). CDR1 and CDR2 from the germline V gene are KGHSH and LQKENI. The V end lost 3 bases, the J end lost 7 bases, and 13 bases lay between the germline ends. The CDR3 length is 14 residues. Here the CDR3 DNA reads TGTGCCAGCTCACCGCGAGAGGGGGTGCAGCCCCAGCATTTT. Protein product: CASSPREGVQPQHF.

V is TRBV30 and J is TRBJ1-1; D not certain. The CDR3 has 15 residues. Germline V CDR1 and CDR2: GTSNPN, SVGIG (reference sequence). The V end lost 1 base, the J end lost 5 bases, and 17 bases lay between the germline ends. The CDR3 loop reads CAWSGLLVGRTEAFF. For the CDR3, the DNA is TGTGCCTGGAGTGGGTTGTTGGTAGGGAGGACTGAAGCTTTCTTT.

CDR3 sequence reads: CASSSPREQYF. The CDR3 DNA reads TGTGCCAGCAGTTCCCCCCGCGAGCAGTACTTC. The genes are TRBV28 and TRBJ2-7; D is undetermined. This CDR3 region has 11 residues. Germline values: CDR1 MDHEN, CDR2 SYDVKM. V was clipped by 4 bases and J by 6 bases, with 7 bases between them.

The genes are TRBV18 and TRBJ2-7; the match to TRBD2 covers 9 bases. V gave up 6 bases and J gave up 3 bases; unmatched junction bases: 3. Germline-derived CDR1 and CDR2 are KGHSH and LQKENI. CDR3 length: 13 residues. For the CDR3, the DNA is TGTGCCAGCTCCCTAGCGGGGAGCTACGAGCAGTACTTC. Translating it yields CASSLAGSYEQYF.

This clone was picked up a small number of times. The V call is TRBV5-6, the J call TRBJ2-1, with a tentative D call TRBD1 (6 bases). Germline values: CDR1 SGHDT, CDR2 YYEEEE. The CDR3 runs 15 residues. V was cut by 4 bases and J by 8 bases, with 19 bases left in between. CDR3 DNA: TGTGCCAGCAGCATGCGGCAGGGGATTGACTATGAGCAGTTCTTC. Translated, it gives CASSMRQGIDYEQFF.

This clone was detected only a few times. The chain joins TRBV21-1 to TRBJ2-3; the listed D gene, TRBD1, was not tested against the DNA. TRBV21-1 counts as a pseudogene. CDR3 size: 16 residues. The CDR3 nucleotides read TGTGCCAGCAGCAAAGAGAGGACACTTTCCACAGATACGCAGTATTTT. Amino acid sequence: CASSKERTLSTDTQYF.

CDR3 amino acids: CASSVAGGPTGELFF. DNA of the CDR3: TGTGCCAGCAGCGTAGCGGGAGGGCCGACCGGGGAGCTGTTTTTT. The chain links TRBV9 to TRBJ2-2; 8 positions match TRBD2. Germline-derived CDR1 and CDR2 are SGDLS and YYNGEE. CDR3 size: 15 residues. Trimming at V came to 0 bases and at J to 5 bases, leaving 3 bases not matched to a gene. The full variable domain, completed using reference TRBV9 and TRBJ2-2, is DSGVTQTPKHLITATGQRVTLRCSPRSGDLSVYWYQQSLDQGLQFLIQYYNGEERAKGNILERFSAQQFPDLHSELNLSSLELGDSALYFCASSVAGGPTGELFFGEGSRLTVL.

The CDR3 nucleotides are TGCGCCAGCAGCTTGAGCTTCAACCGGTATGGGGCCAACGTCCTGACTTTC. Translation: CASSLSFNRYGANVLTF. The chain links TRBV5-1 to TRBJ2-6, with no clear D. Germline V lookup: CDR1 SGHRS, CDR2 YFSETQ. CDR3 size: 17 residues. V dropped 1 base and J dropped 3 bases, with 14 bases sitting between them.

CDR3: CASSPGHLTGLLDEQYF. For the CDR3, the DNA is TGCGCCAGCAGCCCGGGCCATCTTACGGGGTTGTTGGACGAGCAGTACTTC. The chain employs TRBV4-3 and TRBJ2-7; TRBD2 might be the D (5 bases). Germline V gene data show CDR1 as LGHNA and CDR2 as YSLEER. This CDR3 spans 17 amino acids. With 4 bases removed from V and 5 bases from J, the gap between germline ends came to 24 bases.

This clone has a handful of counts. V usage is TRBV9 and J usage is TRBJ2-7, with 11 bases fitting TRBD1. CDR1 and CDR2 (germline): SGDLS, YYNGEE. V lost 1 base to trimming and J lost 6 bases; unmatched junction nucleotides: 3. This CDR3 spans 14 amino acids. The CDR3 loop reads CASSVRDRGFEQYF. The DNA for the CDR3 is TGTGCCAGCAGCGTACGGGACAGGGGGTTCGAGCAGTACTTC. The whole variable domain, filled in from reference TRBV9 and TRBJ2-7, reads DSGVTQTPKHLITATGQRVTLRCSPRSGDLSVYWYQQSLDQGLQFLIQYYNGEERAKGNILERFSAQQFPDLHSELNLSSLELGDSALYFCASSVRDRGFEQYFGPGTRLTVT.

The rearrangement uses TRBV7-6 and TRBJ1-2, with D hard to call. The CDR3 sequence is 14 residues long. The V end was cut by 5 bases, the J end by 6 bases, with 16 bases between. The germline CDR1 and CDR2 sequences are SGHVS and FNYEAQ. The CDR3 sequence is CASSHRPLRDGYTF. CDR3 bases: TGTGCCAGCAGCCACCGGCCACTTCGGGATGGCTACACCTTC.

The gene calls are TRBV11-2 and TRBJ1-1; D is undetermined. Trimming stripped 0 bases from V and 8 bases from J, with 7 bases between. The germline V gene encodes CDR1 SGHAT and CDR2 FQNNGV. The CDR3 totals 12 residues. The DNA of the CDR3 is TGTGCCAGCAGCTTAGATCGGTACGAAGCTTTCTTT. It encodes CASSLDRYEAFF.

The V gene is TRBV5-1, the J gene TRBJ2-1; 10 nucleotides match TRBD1. The CDR3 covers 17 residues. Losses at the gene ends were 6 bases for V and 6 bases for J; bases not matched to a gene: 15. The germline V gene has CDR1 SGHRS and CDR2 YFSETQ. The CDR3, as DNA: TGCGCCAGCATCCTGCGCCCCGGGACAGGGGAGCCCAATGAGCAGTTCTTC. Translation: CASILRPGTGEPNEQFF.

J is TRBJ2-7 and V is TRBV30; the D gene is possibly TRBD2 (6 bases). V was cut by 3 bases and J by 6 bases, with 9 bases left in between. This CDR3 has 11 residues. Germline V gene sequence: CDR1 GTSNPN, CDR2 SVGIG (reference sequence). The DNA for the CDR3 is TGTGCCTGGAGCGGGAGATTCGAGCAGTACTTC. Its translation is CAWSGRFEQYF.

This clone showed up just a few times. The V gene is TRBV7-9, the J gene TRBJ2-2; possible D gene TRBD1, 5 bases. Germline V gene data show CDR1 as SEHNR and CDR2 as FQNEAQ (reference sequence). V was cut by 6 bases and J by 6 bases, with 14 bases left in between. This CDR3 is 14 amino acids long. CDR3: CASSYTQGPGELFF. CDR3 DNA sequence: TGTGCCAGCAGTTATACGCAGGGTCCCGGGGAGCTGTTTTTT.

This clone was observed a handful of times. The chain is built from TRBV7-2 and TRBJ1-5; 7 positions match TRBD1. This CDR3 has 14 amino acids. Germline CDR1 SGHTA, CDR2 FQGNSA. After removal of 6 bases from V and 5 bases from J, the junction contained 7 bases not matched to a gene. DNA for the CDR3: TGTGCCAGCAGTTTTGACAGGGCCCATCAGCCCCAGCATTTT. It codes for CASSFDRAHQPQHF.

This clone was counted only a few times. The rearrangement uses TRBV28 and TRBJ1-2, with TRBD1 identical over 7 bases. Trimming at V came to 10 bases and at J to 0 bases, leaving 14 bases not matched to a gene. CDR1 and CDR2 (germline): MDHEN, SYDVKM. The CDR3 covers 16 residues. The CDR3 nucleotides read TGTGCCATCTTACAGGGGAAGCTCCTAGCTAACTATGGCTACACCTTC. Protein product: CAILQGKLLANYGYTF.

The rearrangement links TRBV11-2 to TRBJ2-5; D perhaps matches TRBD2 (6 bases). Trimming stripped 4 bases from V and 5 bases from J, with 14 bases between. Germline lookup yields CDR1 SGHAT and CDR2 FQNNGV. CDR3 length: 14 amino acids. CDR3 DNA sequence: TGTGCCAGCAGCTCAACCACGGGGGTGGAGACCCAGTACTTC. Residues: CASSSTTGVETQYF.

This clone was seen only a few times. The gene calls are TRBV28 and TRBJ2-5; 8 bases match TRBD1. Looked up from germline, CDR1 is MDHEN and CDR2 is SYDVKM. The trim removed 5 bases at V and 5 bases at J, leaving 13 bases unmatched. This CDR3 has 16 amino acids. The CDR3 loop reads CASSPLGQGASETQYF. The CDR3 DNA is TGTGCCAGCAGTCCACTGGGGCAGGGGGCTTCGGAGACCCAGTACTTC.

This clone has a handful of counts. This chain joins TRBV28 and TRBJ2-1; perhaps TRBD2 as D (7 bases). Between the trimmed V and J ends, which lost 6 bases and 2 bases, there was a span of 14 bases. The germline gives CDR1 MDHEN, CDR2 SYDVKM. This CDR3 comprises 15 residues. This chain's CDR3 is CASSLGGVTYNEQFF. The CDR3 coding sequence is TGTGCCAGCAGCCTAGGGGGGGTTACCTACAATGAGCAGTTCTTC.

This clone was counted between two and nine times. This chain uses TRBV19 with TRBJ2-1; D uncertain. The CDR3 extends over 15 amino acids. The V and J ends lost 2 bases and 4 bases respectively, with 12 bases between them. CDR1 and CDR2 from the germline V gene are LNHDA and SQIVND (reference sequence). This CDR3 is CASSISYGIYNEQFF. CDR3 DNA sequence: TGTGCCAGTAGTATATCTTACGGTATTTACAATGAGCAGTTCTTC. Using reference TRBV19 and TRBJ2-1 for the parts outside the CDR3, the full variable domain is DGGITQSPKYLFRKEGQNVTLSCEQNLNHDAMYWYRQDPGQGLRLIYYSQIVNDFQKGDIAEGYSVSREKKESFPLTVTSAQKNPTAFYLCASSISYGIYNEQFFGPGTRLTVL.

This sequence joins TRBV29-1 and TRBJ1-1; D uncertain. There are 13 residues in the CDR3. Per germline, CDR1 SQVTM and CDR2 ANQGSEA. The V gene lost 4 bases and the J gene lost 0 bases, with 9 bases spanning the gap. CDR3 coding DNA: TGCAGCGTTGTGGTCAGAATGAACACTGAAGCTTTCTTT. It codes for CSVVVRMNTEAFF.

The chain carries TRBV28 and TRBJ2-3; 7 bases align to TRBD2. This CDR3 has 14 residues. CDR1 and CDR2 (germline): MDHEN, SYDVKM. V was clipped by 6 bases and J by 6 bases; unmatched bases: 9. The CDR3 nucleotides are TGTGCCAGCAGGAAAGCGGGACTTGCGGATACGCAGTATTTT. Its translation: CASRKAGLADTQYF.